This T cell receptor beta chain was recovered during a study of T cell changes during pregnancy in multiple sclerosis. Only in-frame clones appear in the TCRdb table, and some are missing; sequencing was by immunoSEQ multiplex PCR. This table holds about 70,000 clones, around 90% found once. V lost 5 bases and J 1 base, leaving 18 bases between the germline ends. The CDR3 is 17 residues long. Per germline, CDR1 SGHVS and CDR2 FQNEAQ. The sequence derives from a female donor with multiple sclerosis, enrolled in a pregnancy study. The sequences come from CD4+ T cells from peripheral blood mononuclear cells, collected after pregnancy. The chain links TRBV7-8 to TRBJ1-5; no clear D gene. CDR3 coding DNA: TGTGCCAGCAGCCCAGGACTCGCCAGGCTAAGCAATCAGCCCCAGCATTTT. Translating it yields CASSPGLARLSNQPQHF. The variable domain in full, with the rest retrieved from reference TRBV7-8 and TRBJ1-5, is GAGVSQSPRYKVAKRGQDVALRCDPISGHVSLFWYQQALGQGPEFLTYFQNEAQLDKSGLPSDRFFAERPEGSVSTLKIQRTQQEDSAVYLCASSPGLARLSNQPQHFGDGTRLSIL.